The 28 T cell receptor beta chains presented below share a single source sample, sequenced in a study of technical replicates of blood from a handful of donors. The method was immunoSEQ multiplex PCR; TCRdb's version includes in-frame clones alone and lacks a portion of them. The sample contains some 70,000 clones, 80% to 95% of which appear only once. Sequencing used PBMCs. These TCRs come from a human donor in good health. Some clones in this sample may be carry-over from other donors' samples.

CDR3 nucleotides: TGTGCCAGCAGTGGGCGGGGGAGCTCCTACGAGCAGTACTTC. Translating gives CASSGRGSSYEQYF. The chain is built from TRBV2 and TRBJ2-7; 7 bases map to TRBD2. This CDR3 contains 14 residues. Unmatched junction bases numbered 3, after V lost 4 bases and J lost 0 bases. Per germline, CDR1 SNHLY and CDR2 FYNNEI.

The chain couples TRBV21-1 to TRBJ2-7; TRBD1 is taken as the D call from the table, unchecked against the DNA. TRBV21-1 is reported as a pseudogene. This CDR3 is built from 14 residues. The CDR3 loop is CASSKGQGGYEQYF. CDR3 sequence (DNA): TGTGCCAGCAGCAAAGGACAGGGGGGCTACGAGCAGTACTTC.

Here the CDR3 reads CASSPDGGGNSYEQYF. The CDR3 coding sequence is TGTGCCAGCAGCCCAGACGGAGGTGGGAATTCCTACGAGCAGTACTTC. This chain connects TRBV4-2 to TRBJ2-7, with a weak D call TRBD2 (5 bases). V dropped 4 bases and J dropped 1 base, with 17 bases sitting between them. The CDR3 has 16 amino acids. Per the germline V gene, CDR1 is LGHNA and CDR2 is YNFKEQ.

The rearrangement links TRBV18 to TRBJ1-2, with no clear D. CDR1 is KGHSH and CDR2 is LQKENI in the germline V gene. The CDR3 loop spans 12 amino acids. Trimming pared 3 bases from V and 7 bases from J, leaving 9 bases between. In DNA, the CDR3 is TGTGCCAGCTCACCCCTTGGGAGTGGCTACACCTTC. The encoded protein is CASSPLGSGYTF.

The CDR3 DNA reads as TGTGCCAGCAGCTTAGGGACCCGGGGGTACTATGGCTACACCTTC. Translation: CASSLGTRGYYGYTF. The chain employs TRBV13 and TRBJ1-2, with D tentatively TRBD1 (5 bases). Per germline, CDR1 PRHDT and CDR2 FYEKMQ (reference sequence). This CDR3 comprises 15 residues. Trimming pared 0 bases from V and 3 bases from J, leaving 11 bases between.

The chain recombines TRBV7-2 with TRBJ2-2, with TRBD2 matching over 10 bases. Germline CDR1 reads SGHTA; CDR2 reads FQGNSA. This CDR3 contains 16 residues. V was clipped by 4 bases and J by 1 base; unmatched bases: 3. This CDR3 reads CASSSTSGMNTGELFF. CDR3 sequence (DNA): TGTGCCAGCAGCTCAACTAGCGGGATGAACACCGGGGAGCTGTTTTTT.

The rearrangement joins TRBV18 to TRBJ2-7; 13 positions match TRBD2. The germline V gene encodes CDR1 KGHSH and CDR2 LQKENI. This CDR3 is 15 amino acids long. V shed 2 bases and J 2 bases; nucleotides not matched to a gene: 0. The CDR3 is CASSPGTSGTYEQYF. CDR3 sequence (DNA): TGTGCCAGCTCACCAGGGACTAGCGGGACCTACGAGCAGTACTTC. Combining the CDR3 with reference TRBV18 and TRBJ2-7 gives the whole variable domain NAGVMQNPRHLVRRRGQEARLRCSPMKGHSHVYWYRQLPEEGLKFMVYLQKENIIDESGMPKERFSAEFPKEGPSILRIQQVVRGDSAAYFCASSPGTSGTYEQYFGPGTRLTVT.

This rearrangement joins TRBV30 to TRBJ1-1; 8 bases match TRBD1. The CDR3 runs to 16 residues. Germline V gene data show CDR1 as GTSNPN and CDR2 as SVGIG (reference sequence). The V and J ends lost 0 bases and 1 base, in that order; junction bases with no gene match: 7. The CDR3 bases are TGTGCCTGGAGTGTACAAAGGACAGGGCAGAACACTGAAGCTTTCTTT. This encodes CAWSVQRTGQNTEAFF.

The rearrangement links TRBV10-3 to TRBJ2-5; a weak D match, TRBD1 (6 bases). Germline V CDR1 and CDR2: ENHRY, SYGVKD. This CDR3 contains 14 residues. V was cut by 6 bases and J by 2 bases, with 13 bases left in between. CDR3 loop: CAIREHREQETQYF. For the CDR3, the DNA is TGTGCCATCAGGGAGCACAGGGAGCAAGAGACCCAGTACTTC.

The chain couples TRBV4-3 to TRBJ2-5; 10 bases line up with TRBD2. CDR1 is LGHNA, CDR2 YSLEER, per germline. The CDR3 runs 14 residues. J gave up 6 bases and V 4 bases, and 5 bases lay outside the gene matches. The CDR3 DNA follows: TGCGCCAGCAGCCTTAGCGGGAGGCCGAAGACCCAGTACTTC. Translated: CASSLSGRPKTQYF.

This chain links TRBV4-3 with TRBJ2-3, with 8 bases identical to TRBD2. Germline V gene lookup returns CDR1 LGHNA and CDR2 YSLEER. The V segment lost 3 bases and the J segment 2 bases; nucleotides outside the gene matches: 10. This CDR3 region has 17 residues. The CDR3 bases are TGCGCCAGCAGCCAGGGGATCGGGGGGGGATACACAGATACGCAGTATTTT. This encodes CASSQGIGGGYTDTQYF.

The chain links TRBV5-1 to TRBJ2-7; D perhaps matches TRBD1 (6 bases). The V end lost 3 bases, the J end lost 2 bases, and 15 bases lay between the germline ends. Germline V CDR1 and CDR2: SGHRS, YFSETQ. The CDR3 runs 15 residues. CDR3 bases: TGCGCCAGCAGCTGGAACCGGGACATCACCTACGAGCAGTACTTC. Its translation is CASSWNRDITYEQYF.

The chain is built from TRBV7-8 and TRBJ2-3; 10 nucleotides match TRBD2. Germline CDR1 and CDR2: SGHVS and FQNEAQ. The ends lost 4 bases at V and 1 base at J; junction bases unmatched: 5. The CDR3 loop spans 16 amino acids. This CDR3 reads CASSSVLAGGTDTQYF. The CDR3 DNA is TGTGCCAGCAGCTCAGTTCTAGCGGGGGGCACAGATACGCAGTATTTT. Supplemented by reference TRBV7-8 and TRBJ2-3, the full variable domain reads GAGVSQSPRYKVAKRGQDVALRCDPISGHVSLFWYQQALGQGPEFLTYFQNEAQLDKSGLPSDRFFAERPEGSVSTLKIQRTQQEDSAVYLCASSSVLAGGTDTQYFGPGTRLTVL.

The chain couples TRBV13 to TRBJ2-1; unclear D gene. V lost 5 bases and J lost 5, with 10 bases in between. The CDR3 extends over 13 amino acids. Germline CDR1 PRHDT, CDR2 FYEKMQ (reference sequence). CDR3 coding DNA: TGTGCCAGCAGCCCCCTAGAAAACAATGAGCAGTTCTTC. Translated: CASSPLENNEQFF.

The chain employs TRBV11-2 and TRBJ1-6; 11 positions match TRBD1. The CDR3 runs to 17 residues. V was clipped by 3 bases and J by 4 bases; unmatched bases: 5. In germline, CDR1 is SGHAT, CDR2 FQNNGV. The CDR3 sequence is CASSFGQGALYNSPLHF. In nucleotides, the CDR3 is TGTGCCAGCAGCTTTGGACAGGGGGCTTTGTATAATTCACCCCTCCACTTT.

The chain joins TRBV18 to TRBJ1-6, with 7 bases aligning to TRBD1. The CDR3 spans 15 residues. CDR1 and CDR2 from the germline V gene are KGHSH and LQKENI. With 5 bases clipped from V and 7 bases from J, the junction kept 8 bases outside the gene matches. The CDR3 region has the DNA TGTGCCAGCTCAGTCGATCCGGGACAGAATTCACCCCTCCACTTT. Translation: CASSVDPGQNSPLHF.

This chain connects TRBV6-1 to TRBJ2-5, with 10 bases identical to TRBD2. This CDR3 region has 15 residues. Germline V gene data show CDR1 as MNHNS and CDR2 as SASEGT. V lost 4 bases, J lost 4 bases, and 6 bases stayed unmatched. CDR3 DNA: TGTGCCAGCAGTGTAGCGGGGGGAGTGGTAGAGACCCAGTACTTC. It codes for CASSVAGGVVETQYF.

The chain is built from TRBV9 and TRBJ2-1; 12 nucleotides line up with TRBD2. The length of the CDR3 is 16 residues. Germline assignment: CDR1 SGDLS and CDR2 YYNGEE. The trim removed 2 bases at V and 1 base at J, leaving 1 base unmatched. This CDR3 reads CASSVTSGGSYNEQFF. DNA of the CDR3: TGTGCCAGCAGCGTGACTAGCGGGGGATCCTACAATGAGCAGTTCTTC.

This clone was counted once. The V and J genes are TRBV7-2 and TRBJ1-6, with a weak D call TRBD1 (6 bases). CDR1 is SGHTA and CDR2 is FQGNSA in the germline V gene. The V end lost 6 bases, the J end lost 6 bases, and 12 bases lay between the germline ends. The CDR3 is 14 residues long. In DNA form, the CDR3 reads TGTGCCAGCAGACCCGACAGGACTAATTCACCCCTCCACTTT. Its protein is CASRPDRTNSPLHF.

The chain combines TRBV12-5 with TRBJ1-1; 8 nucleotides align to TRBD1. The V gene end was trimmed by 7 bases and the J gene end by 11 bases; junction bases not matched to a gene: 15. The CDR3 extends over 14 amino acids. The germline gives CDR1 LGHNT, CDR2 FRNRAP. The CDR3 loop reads CASDTPGTGKFAFF. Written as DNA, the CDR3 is TGTGCTAGTGACACCCCCGGGACAGGAAAATTCGCTTTCTTT.

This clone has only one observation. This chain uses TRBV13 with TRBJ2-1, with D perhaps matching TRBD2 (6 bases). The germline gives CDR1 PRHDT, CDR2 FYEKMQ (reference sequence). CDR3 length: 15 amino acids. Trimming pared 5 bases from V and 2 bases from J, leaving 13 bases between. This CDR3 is CASSEYSGTYNEQFF. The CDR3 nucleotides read TGTGCCAGCAGCGAATATAGCGGCACCTACAATGAGCAGTTCTTC.

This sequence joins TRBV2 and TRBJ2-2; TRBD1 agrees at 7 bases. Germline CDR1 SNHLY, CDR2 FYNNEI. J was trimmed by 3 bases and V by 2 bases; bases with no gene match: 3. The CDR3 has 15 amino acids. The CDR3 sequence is CASSERTGYTGELFF. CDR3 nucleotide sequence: TGTGCCAGCAGTGAAAGGACAGGTTACACCGGGGAGCTGTTTTTT.

CDR3 residues: CASQEDYNSPLHF. CDR3 nucleotides: TGTGCCAGCCAGGAAGACTATAATTCACCCCTCCACTTT. The chain recombines TRBV7-9 with TRBJ1-6; unclear D gene. V lost 8 bases and J 3 bases, leaving 8 bases between the germline ends. CDR3 length equals 13 residues. CDR1 SEHNR and CDR2 FQNEAQ come from the germline V gene (reference sequence).

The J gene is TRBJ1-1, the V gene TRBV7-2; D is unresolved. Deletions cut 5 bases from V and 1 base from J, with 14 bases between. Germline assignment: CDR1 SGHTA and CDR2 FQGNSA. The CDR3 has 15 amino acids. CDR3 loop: CASSPRTTGNTEAFF. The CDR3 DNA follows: TGTGCCAGCAGCCCACGAACGACGGGGAACACTGAAGCTTTCTTT.

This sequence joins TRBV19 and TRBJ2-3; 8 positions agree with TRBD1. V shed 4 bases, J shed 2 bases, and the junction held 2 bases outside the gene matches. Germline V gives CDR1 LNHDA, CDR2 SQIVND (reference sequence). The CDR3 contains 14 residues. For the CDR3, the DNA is TGTGCCAGTAGTAGGACAGGGAACACAGATACGCAGTATTTT. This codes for CASSRTGNTDTQYF.

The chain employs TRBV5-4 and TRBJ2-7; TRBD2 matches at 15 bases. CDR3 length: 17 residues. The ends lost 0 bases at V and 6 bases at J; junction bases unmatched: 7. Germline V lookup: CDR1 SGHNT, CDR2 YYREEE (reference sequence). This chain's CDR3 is CASSLAGLAGGQREQYF. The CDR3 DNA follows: TGTGCCAGCAGCTTGGCGGGACTAGCGGGGGGCCAACGCGAGCAGTACTTC.

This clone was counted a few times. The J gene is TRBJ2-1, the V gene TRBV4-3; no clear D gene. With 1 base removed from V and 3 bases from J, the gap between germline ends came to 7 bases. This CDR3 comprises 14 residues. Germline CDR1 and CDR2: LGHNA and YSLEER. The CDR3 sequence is CASSQATSYNEQFF. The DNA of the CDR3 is TGCGCCAGCAGCCAAGCTACGAGCTACAATGAGCAGTTCTTC.

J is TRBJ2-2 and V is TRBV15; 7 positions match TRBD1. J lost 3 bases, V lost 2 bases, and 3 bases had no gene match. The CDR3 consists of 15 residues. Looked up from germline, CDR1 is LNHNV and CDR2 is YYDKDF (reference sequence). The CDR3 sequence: CATSRKGTDTGELFF. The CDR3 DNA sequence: TGTGCCACCAGCAGAAAAGGGACAGACACCGGGGAGCTGTTTTTT.